Below, 21 T cell receptor beta chains from the same sample are listed, as sequenced in a study of Graves' ophthalmopathy and Graves' hyperthyroidism. Scientists amplified the TCR beta CDR3 regions from RNA transcripts. The authors performed first-round RT-PCR with HTBI primers and then a second-round multiplex PCR. TCRdb re-derived calls from the multiplex PCR reads in MiXCR, one entry per CDR3 protein. Of 150,000 to 200,000 distinct CDR3 sequences listed, 30% to 45% are singletons. Sequenced sample: peripheral blood. These receptors all stem from a woman in her thirties or forties with Graves' ophthalmopathy.

The V call is TRBV4-3, the J call TRBJ2-7; 11 bases are shared with TRBD1. Germline V gene data show CDR1 as LGHNA and CDR2 as YSLEER. V was clipped by 0 bases and J by 7 bases; unmatched bases: 8. The CDR3 runs to 16 residues. CDR3 in amino acids: CASSQDLGQGVLEQYF. DNA of the CDR3: TGCGCCAGCAGCCAAGACTTGGGACAGGGGGTTTTGGAGCAGTACTTC.

In this sample, this clonotype turned up many times. This sequence joins TRBV18 and TRBJ1-6, with 8 bases fitting TRBD1. Germline CDR1 reads KGHSH; CDR2 reads LQKENI. V trimming: 2 bases; J trimming: 10 bases; junction bases outside the gene matches: 10. The CDR3 is 16 residues long. The CDR3 region is CASSPRGQEVRSPLHF. Written as DNA, the CDR3 is TGTGCCAGCTCACCAAGGGGACAGGAGGTACGATCACCCCTCCACTTT. Variable domain in full (rest from reference TRBV18 and TRBJ1-6): NAGVMQNPRHLVRRRGQEARLRCSPMKGHSHVYWYRQLPEEGLKFMVYLQKENIIDESGMPKERFSAEFPKEGPSILRIQQVVRGDSAAYFCASSPRGQEVRSPLHFGNGTRLTVT.

There are many counts of this clonotype. This sequence joins TRBV2 and TRBJ2-7, with 9 bases identical to TRBD1. V shed 6 bases and J 3 bases; nucleotides not matched to a gene: 9. The CDR3 is 15 residues long. CDR1 is SNHLY, CDR2 FYNNEI, per germline. CDR3 sequence reads: CASSATGGGIYEQYF. Here the CDR3 DNA reads TGTGCCAGCAGCGCGACAGGGGGAGGAATCTACGAGCAGTACTTC.

The chain uses TRBV7-2 and TRBJ1-2; TRBD1 agrees at 7 bases. Germline CDR1 is SGHTA and CDR2 is FQGNSA. J gave up 3 bases and V 5 bases, and 9 bases lay outside the gene matches. The CDR3 runs to 15 residues. CDR3 sequence (DNA): TGTGCCAGCAGCACCCGGACAGGCACTCACTATGGCTACACCTTC. This codes for CASSTRTGTHYGYTF. Based on the CDR3 plus reference TRBV7-2 and TRBJ1-2, the full variable domain is GAGVSQSPSNKVTEKGKDVELRCDPISGHTALYWYRQSLGQGLEFLIYFQGNSAPDKSGLPSDRFSAERTGGSVSTLTIQRTQQEDSAVYLCASSTRTGTHYGYTFGSGTRLTVV.

In this sample, this clonotype turned up many times. The genes are TRBV19 and TRBJ2-7; TRBD2 might be the D (6 bases). CDR1 is LNHDA and CDR2 is SQIVND in the germline V gene (reference sequence). The CDR3 length is 13 residues. Trimming pared 4 bases from V and 5 bases from J, leaving 12 bases between. CDR3 nucleotides: TGTGCCAGTAGTAGGGCGGGATTCGACGAGCAGTACTTC. Amino acids: CASSRAGFDEQYF.

This clonotype was picked up many times. The chain employs TRBV12-3 or TRBV12-4 and TRBJ1-3, with 10 bases that match TRBD1. J lost 3 bases, V lost 4 bases, and 3 bases had no gene match. This CDR3 spans 15 amino acids. CDR3 DNA sequence: TGTGCCAGCAGTTCATGGACAGGGGGTGGAAACACCATATATTTT. The encoded protein is CASSSWTGGGNTIYF.

The table lists this clonotype with many counts. The rearrangement links TRBV9 to TRBJ1-1; 7 bases fit TRBD1. CDR1 is SGDLS, CDR2 YYNGEE, per germline. Trimming removed 3 bases from V and 1 base from J; junction bases left unmatched: 3. The CDR3 consists of 14 residues. CDR3 coding DNA: TGTGCCAGCAGCGGACAGGGAAAGAACACTGAAGCTTTCTTT. As protein: CASSGQGKNTEAFF. Variable domain in full (rest from reference TRBV9 and TRBJ1-1): DSGVTQTPKHLITATGQRVTLRCSPRSGDLSVYWYQQSLDQGLQFLIQYYNGEERAKGNILERFSAQQFPDLHSELNLSSLELGDSALYFCASSGQGKNTEAFFGQGTRLTVV.

This clonotype was recorded at least ten times. The V and J genes are TRBV7-2 and TRBJ2-2; TRBD2 is a possible D gene (5 bases). Germline CDR1 reads SGHTA; CDR2 reads FQGNSA. This CDR3 region has 15 residues. Between the trimmed V and J ends, which lost 2 bases and 6 bases, there was a span of 13 bases. The CDR3 nucleotides are TGTGCCAGCAGCTTAATCGGGAACGGGGCCGGGGAGCTGTTTTTT. It translates to CASSLIGNGAGELFF.

This clonotype was seen repeatedly, ten times or more. The rearrangement joins TRBV12-3 or TRBV12-4 to TRBJ1-1, with D perhaps matching TRBD1 (5 bases). The CDR3 contains 14 residues. V was trimmed by 2 bases and J by 5 bases, leaving 12 bases between them. CDR3 nucleotide sequence: TGTGCCAGCAGTTTATCGGCAGGGTTAACTGAAGCTTTCTTT. Translated: CASSLSAGLTEAFF.

This clonotype appeared many times. This chain joins TRBV12-3 or TRBV12-4 and TRBJ2-5, with 9 bases lining up with TRBD2. This CDR3 has 13 residues. Trimming cost V 5 bases and J 7 bases; bases outside gene matches: 5. CDR3 region: CASSAGGLGTQYF. CDR3 bases: TGTGCCAGCAGTGCGGGGGGGTTGGGGACCCAGTACTTC.

The chain recombines TRBV28 with TRBJ2-7; perhaps TRBD1 as D (6 bases). The CDR3 length is 14 residues. CDR1 is MDHEN, CDR2 SYDVKM, per germline. Trimming took off 6 bases at V and 2 bases at J, with 14 bases between the two ends. The CDR3 spells CASSRGGQTYEQYF. In DNA, the CDR3 is TGTGCCAGCAGCCGAGGGGGTCAGACCTACGAGCAGTACTTC.

The chain recombines TRBV28 with TRBJ1-5; 7 nucleotides align to TRBD1. V dropped 7 bases and J dropped 3; count of bases not matched to a gene: 3. Germline V gene lookup returns CDR1 MDHEN and CDR2 SYDVKM. The CDR3 spans 13 residues. In DNA, the CDR3 is TGTGCCAGCAAGGGGGCTGACAATCAGCCCCAGCATTTT. It is translated as CASKGADNQPQHF.

This clonotype was detected ten times or more. The chain is built from TRBV4-1 and TRBJ1-1; 10 positions agree with TRBD1. V lost 4 bases and J lost 2; bases outside the gene matches: 7. Germline V lookup: CDR1 MGHRA, CDR2 YSYEKL. This CDR3 is 16 amino acids long. The CDR3 is CASSLPRDRGNTEAFF. CDR3 coding DNA: TGCGCCAGCAGCCTACCCCGGGACAGGGGTAACACTGAAGCTTTCTTT.

V is TRBV29-1 and J is TRBJ1-1, with a tentative D call TRBD1 (6 bases). Germline V CDR1 and CDR2: SQVTM, ANQGSEA. The V and J ends lost 8 bases and 5 bases respectively, with 15 bases between them. The CDR3 length is 12 residues. CDR3 loop: CSSRRGVTEAFF. The CDR3 DNA reads as TGCAGCTCTCGTAGGGGGGTTACTGAAGCTTTCTTT.

In this sample, this clonotype turned up a few times. The rearrangement joins TRBV6-2 or TRBV6-3 to TRBJ2-2; 9 bases align to TRBD1. The CDR3 contains 14 residues. Germline loops: CDR1 MNHEY, CDR2 SVGEGT. V shed 6 bases and J 8 bases; nucleotides not matched to a gene: 7. CDR3 loop: CASRPGGQGGELFF. CDR3 nucleotides: TGTGCCAGCAGACCGGGGGGACAGGGAGGGGAGCTGTTTTTT.

This clonotype has a count of ten or more. V and J are TRBV9 and TRBJ2-7, with 8 nucleotides matching TRBD1. The CDR3 contains 15 residues. Trimming cost V 1 base and J 7 bases; bases outside gene matches: 10. Germline-derived CDR1 and CDR2 are SGDLS and YYNGEE. Written as DNA, the CDR3 is TGTGCCAGCAGCGTATCCGGGACAGGTGGTATGGAGCAGTACTTC. The encoded protein is CASSVSGTGGMEQYF.

V gene TRBV7-2 combines with J gene TRBJ2-5; possibly TRBD1 for D (7 bases). The germline V gene encodes CDR1 SGHTA and CDR2 FQGNSA. With 0 bases removed from V and 4 bases from J, the gap between germline ends came to 15 bases. CDR3 size: 16 residues. CDR3 in amino acids: CASSLAEGADPETQYF. CDR3 coding DNA: TGTGCCAGCAGCTTAGCGGAGGGGGCAGATCCAGAGACCCAGTACTTC.

V and J are TRBV11-2 and TRBJ2-5; 9 nucleotides align to TRBD1. The CDR3 has 14 amino acids. Germline-derived CDR1 and CDR2 are SGHAT and FQNNGV. V gave up 3 bases and J gave up 11 bases; unmatched junction bases: 10. The CDR3 sequence is CASSLDVTGGEQYF. In DNA, the CDR3 is TGTGCCAGCAGCTTGGATGTGACAGGGGGTGAGCAGTACTTC.

This clonotype was detected ten times or more. The CDR3 spells CASSLAGDGTQYF. The CDR3 bases are TGTGCCAGCAGTCTAGCGGGGGACGGGACCCAGTACTTC. V and J are TRBV2 and TRBJ2-5; 10 nucleotides line up with TRBD2. Looked up from germline, CDR1 is SNHLY and CDR2 is FYNNEI. This CDR3 is 13 amino acids long. The J segment lost 7 bases and the V segment lost 5 bases, leaving 4 bases of the junction unmatched.

This clonotype was found many times. The chain combines TRBV18 with TRBJ2-5; D not resolved. V was clipped by 0 bases and J by 1 base, with 3 bases between them. This CDR3 has 13 amino acids. CDR1 KGHSH and CDR2 LQKENI come from the germline V gene. CDR3 loop: CASSPPVQETQYF. The CDR3 DNA reads TGTGCCAGCTCACCACCGGTCCAAGAGACCCAGTACTTC.

This clonotype occurred many times. This sequence joins TRBV2 and TRBJ2-7; D perhaps matches TRBD1 (5 bases). Germline V gene lookup returns CDR1 SNHLY and CDR2 FYNNEI. The CDR3 runs 13 residues. V was pared by 9 bases and J by 0 bases, with 12 bases between. The CDR3, as DNA: TGTGCCAGACAGGCCCAGAGCTCCTACGAGCAGTACTTC. Amino acids: CARQAQSSYEQYF.